This T cell receptor (beta chain) was profiled in a study of shared clonotypes between healthy human individuals. Study-wide results and limits: Only blood samples were collected, and tissue repertoires likely differ. Sequencing depth was expected to affect clonotype sharing among donors. Larger richness was generally estimated for naive than memory subsets. Genetic and exposure-history diversity was limited by the small donor number.

Generated by immunoSEQ multiplex PCR, the TCRdb table keeps only in-frame clones and is missing some. The table lists around 510,000 clones, around 95% of them singletons. V was pared by 3 bases and J by 2 bases, with 14 bases between. The CDR3 runs 15 residues. The germline CDR1 and CDR2 sequences are SGHRS and YFSETQ. This clone appeared a single time. Its target is unknown. Sequencing used naive CD4+ T cells sorted from blood. Sample subset: CD45RA+ positively selected. The chain has TRBV5-1 and TRBJ2-5, with D perhaps TRBD1 or TRBD2 (5 bases each). This sequence originates from a young woman in good health. The CDR3, as DNA: TGCGCCAGCAGCTCCGGGGCCTTTCGGCAAGAGACCCAGTACTTC. Translation gives CASSSGAFRQETQYF.